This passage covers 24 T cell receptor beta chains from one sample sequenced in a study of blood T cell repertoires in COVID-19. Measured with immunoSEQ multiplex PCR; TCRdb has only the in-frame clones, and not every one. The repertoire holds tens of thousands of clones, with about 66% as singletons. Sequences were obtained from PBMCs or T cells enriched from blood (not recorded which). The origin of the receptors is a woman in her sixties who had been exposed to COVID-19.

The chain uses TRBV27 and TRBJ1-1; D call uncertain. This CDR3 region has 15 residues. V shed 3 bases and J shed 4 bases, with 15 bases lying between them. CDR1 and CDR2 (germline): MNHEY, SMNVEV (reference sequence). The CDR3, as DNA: TGTGCCAGCAGTTTCGGGGTGTGGGGAAGCACTGAAGCTTTCTTT. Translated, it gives CASSFGVWGSTEAFF.

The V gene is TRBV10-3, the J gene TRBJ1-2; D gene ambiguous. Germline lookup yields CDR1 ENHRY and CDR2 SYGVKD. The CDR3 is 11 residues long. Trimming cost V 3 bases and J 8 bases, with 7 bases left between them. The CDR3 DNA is TGTGCCATCAGTGAAGAGGGAGGCTACACCTTC. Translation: CAISEEGGYTF.

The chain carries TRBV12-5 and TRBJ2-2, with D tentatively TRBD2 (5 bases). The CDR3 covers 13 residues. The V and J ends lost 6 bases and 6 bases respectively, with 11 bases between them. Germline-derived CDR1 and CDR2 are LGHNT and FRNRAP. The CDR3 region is CASGTYGAGELFF. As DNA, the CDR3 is TGTGCTAGTGGCACCTACGGGGCCGGGGAGCTGTTTTTT.

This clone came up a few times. The CDR3 nucleotides read TGTGCCAGCAGTTCGACAGTCTACTATGGCTACACCTTC. Its protein product is CASSSTVYYGYTF. The gene calls are TRBV28 and TRBJ1-2; possible D gene TRBD1, 5 bases. V shed 4 bases and J shed 3 bases, with 9 bases lying between them. Germline V gene sequence: CDR1 MDHEN, CDR2 SYDVKM. This CDR3 has 13 residues.

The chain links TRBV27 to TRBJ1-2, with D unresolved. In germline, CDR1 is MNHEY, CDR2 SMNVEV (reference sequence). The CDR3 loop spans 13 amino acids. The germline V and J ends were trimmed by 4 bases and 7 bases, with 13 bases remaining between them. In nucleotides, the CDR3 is TGTGCCAGCAGTTCTACCAGGATTCGTGGCTACACCTTC. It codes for CASSSTRIRGYTF.

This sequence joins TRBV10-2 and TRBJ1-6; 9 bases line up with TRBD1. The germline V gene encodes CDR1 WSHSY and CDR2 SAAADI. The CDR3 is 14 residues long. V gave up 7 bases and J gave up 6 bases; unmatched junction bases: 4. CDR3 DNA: TGCGCCAGCACCAGACAGGGGGGTAATTCACCCCTCCACTTT. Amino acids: CASTRQGGNSPLHF.

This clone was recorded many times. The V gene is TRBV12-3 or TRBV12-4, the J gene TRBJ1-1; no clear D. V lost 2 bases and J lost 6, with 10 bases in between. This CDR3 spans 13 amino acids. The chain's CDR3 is CASSLRGKAEAFF. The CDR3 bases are TGTGCCAGCAGTTTACGGGGAAAAGCTGAAGCTTTCTTT.

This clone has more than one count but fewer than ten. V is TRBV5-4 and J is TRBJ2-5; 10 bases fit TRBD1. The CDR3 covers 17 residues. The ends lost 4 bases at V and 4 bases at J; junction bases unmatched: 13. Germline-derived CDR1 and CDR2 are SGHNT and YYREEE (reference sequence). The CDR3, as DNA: TGTGCCAGCAGCCAGAAAACCGGGACAGGGGACCTAGAGACCCAGTACTTC. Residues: CASSQKTGTGDLETQYF.

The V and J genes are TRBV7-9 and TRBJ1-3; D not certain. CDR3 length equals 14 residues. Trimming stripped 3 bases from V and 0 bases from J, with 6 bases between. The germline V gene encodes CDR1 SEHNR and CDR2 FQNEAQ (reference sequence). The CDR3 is CASSFGSSGNTIYF. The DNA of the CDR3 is TGTGCCAGCAGCTTCGGGAGCTCTGGAAACACCATATATTTT.

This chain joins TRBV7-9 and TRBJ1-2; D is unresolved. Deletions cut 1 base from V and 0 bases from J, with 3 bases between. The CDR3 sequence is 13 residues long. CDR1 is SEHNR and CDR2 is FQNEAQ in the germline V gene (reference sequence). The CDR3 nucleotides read TGTGCCAGCAGCTTAGGAGCTAACTATGGCTACACCTTC. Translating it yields CASSLGANYGYTF.

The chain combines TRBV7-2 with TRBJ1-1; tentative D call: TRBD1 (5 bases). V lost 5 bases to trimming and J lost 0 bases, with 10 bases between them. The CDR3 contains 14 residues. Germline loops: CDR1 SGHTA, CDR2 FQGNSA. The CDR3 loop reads CASSVLTVNTEAFF. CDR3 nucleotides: TGTGCCAGCAGCGTACTGACAGTGAACACTGAAGCTTTCTTT.

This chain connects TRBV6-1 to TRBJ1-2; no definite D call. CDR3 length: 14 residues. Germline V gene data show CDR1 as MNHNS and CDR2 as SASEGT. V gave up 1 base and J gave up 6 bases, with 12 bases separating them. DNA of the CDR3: TGTGCCAGCAGTGAAGTGATTCGGGGAGATGGCTACACCTTC. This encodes CASSEVIRGDGYTF.

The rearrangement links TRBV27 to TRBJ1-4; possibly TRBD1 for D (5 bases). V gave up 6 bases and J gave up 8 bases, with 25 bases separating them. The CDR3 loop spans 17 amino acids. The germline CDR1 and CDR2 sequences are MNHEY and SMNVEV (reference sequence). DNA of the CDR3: TGTGCCAGCAGCCTCACTCCCTTCGGGGGGGTGGGGGAAAAACTGTTTTTT. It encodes CASSLTPFGGVGEKLFF.

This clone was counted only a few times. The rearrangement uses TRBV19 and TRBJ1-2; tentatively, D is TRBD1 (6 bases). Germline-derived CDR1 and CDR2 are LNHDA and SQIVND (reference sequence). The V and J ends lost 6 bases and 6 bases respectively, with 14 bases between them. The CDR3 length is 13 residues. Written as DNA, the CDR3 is TGTGCCAGTAGCCCGCGGGGGGCAGATGGCTACACCTTC. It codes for CASSPRGADGYTF.

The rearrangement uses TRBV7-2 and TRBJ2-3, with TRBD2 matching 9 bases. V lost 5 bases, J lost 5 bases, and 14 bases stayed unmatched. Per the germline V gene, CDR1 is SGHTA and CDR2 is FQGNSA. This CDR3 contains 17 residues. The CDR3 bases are TGTGCCAGCAGCCCCGGGGCGGCGGGGGGGCCCCAAGATACGCAGTATTTT. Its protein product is CASSPGAAGGPQDTQYF.

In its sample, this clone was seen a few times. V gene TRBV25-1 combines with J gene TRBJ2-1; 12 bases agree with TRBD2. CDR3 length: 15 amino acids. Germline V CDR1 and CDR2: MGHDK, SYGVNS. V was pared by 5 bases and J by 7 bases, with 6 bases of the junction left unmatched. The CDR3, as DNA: TGTGCCAGCAGTCTCCTAGCGGGGGGGGCGAATGAGCAGTTCTTC. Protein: CASSLLAGGANEQFF.

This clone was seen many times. CDR3 region: CASSKGVYGYTF. The DNA of the CDR3 is TGTGCCAGTAGTAAGGGAGTCTATGGCTACACCTTC. The chain has TRBV19 and TRBJ1-2; D uncertain. Germline CDR1 LNHDA, CDR2 SQIVND (reference sequence). The CDR3 runs 12 residues. Trimming stripped 4 bases from V and 4 bases from J, with 7 bases between.

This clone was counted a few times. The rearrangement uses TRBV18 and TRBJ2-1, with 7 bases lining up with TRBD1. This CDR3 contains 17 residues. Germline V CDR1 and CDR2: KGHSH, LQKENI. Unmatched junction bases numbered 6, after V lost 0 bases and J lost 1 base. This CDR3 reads CASSPPGQQISYNEQFF. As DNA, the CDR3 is TGTGCCAGCTCACCACCGGGACAGCAAATTTCCTACAATGAGCAGTTCTTC.

CDR3 DNA: TGTGCCATCAGTCAACAGGGGGCTCTGTACTTC. Its translation: CAISQQGALYF. The genes are TRBV10-3 and TRBJ2-7; 9 bases match TRBD1. Germline V lookup: CDR1 ENHRY, CDR2 SYGVKD. The V gene end was trimmed by 5 bases and the J gene end by 12 bases; junction bases not matched to a gene: 5. The CDR3 covers 11 residues.

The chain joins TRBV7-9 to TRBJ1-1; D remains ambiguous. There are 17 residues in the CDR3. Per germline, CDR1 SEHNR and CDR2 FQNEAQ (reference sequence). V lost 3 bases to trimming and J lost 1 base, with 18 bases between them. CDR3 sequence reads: CASSLTTGWPGNTEAFF. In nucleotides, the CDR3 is TGTGCCAGCAGCTTGACAACTGGTTGGCCAGGGAACACTGAAGCTTTCTTT.

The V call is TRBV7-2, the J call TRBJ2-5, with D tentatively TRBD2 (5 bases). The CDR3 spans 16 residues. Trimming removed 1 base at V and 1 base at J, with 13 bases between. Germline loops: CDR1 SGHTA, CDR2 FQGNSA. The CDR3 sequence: CASSLGVGSGQETQYF. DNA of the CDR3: TGTGCCAGCAGCTTAGGGGTGGGGAGCGGCCAAGAGACCCAGTACTTC.

The CDR3 DNA reads TGTGCCAGCAGCTTAGGTGGACATACAGGAAACATTCAGTACTTC. As protein: CASSLGGHTGNIQYF. The chain carries TRBV5-4 and TRBJ2-4, with D possibly TRBD1 on 5 matching bases. The V end was cut by 2 bases, the J end by 6 bases, with 15 bases between. This CDR3 is built from 15 residues. The germline gives CDR1 SGHNT, CDR2 YYREEE (reference sequence).

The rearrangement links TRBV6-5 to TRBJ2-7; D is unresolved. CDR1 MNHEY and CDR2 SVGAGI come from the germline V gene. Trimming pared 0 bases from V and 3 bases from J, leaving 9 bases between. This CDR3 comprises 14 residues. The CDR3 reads CASSYSRYDYEQYF. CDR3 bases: TGTGCCAGCAGTTACTCGAGGTATGACTACGAGCAGTACTTC.

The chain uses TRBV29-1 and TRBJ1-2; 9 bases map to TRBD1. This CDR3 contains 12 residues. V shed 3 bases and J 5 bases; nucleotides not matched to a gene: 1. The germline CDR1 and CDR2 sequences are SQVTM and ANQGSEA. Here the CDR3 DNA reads TGCAGCGTTGAGGACAGGGGATATGGCTACACCTTC. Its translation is CSVEDRGYGYTF. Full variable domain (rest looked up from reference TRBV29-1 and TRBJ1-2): SAVISQKPSRDICQRGTSLTIQCQVDSQVTMMFWYRQQPGQSLTLIATANQGSEATYESGFVIDKFPISRPNLTFSTLTVSNMSPEDSSIYLCSVEDRGYGYTFGSGTRLTVV.